The T cell receptor beta chain described here comes from a study of T cells of healthy individuals. This clonotype has just a few counts. MiXCR, applied by TCRdb to the 5' RACE reads, yields one record per CDR3 protein. This table has nearly 100,000 distinct CDR3 sequences, 17% appearing once. V lost 2 bases and J lost 7; bases outside the gene matches: 7. The germline V gene has CDR1 LGHNA and CDR2 YNFKEQ. CDR3 length: 15 residues. This sequence originates from a human donor in good health. The rearrangement joins TRBV4-2 to TRBJ2-5; 10 bases are a match to TRBD2. The CDR3 sequence is CASSQLPGTSVTQYF. DNA for the CDR3: TGTGCCAGCAGCCAACTCCCCGGGACTAGCGTGACCCAGTACTTC.